This T cell receptor (beta chain) was observed in a study of blood T cell repertoires in COVID-19. About this clone itself: Other DNA sequences from this sample encode an identical CDR3 as well.

In germline, CDR1 is SEHNR, CDR2 FQNEAQ (reference sequence). The CDR3 spans 14 residues. After removal of 0 bases from V and 3 bases from J, the junction contained 1 base not matched to a gene. Libraries were prepared by immunoSEQ multiplex PCR; TCRdb keeps only in-frame clonotypes and omits some of them. The data contain fewer than 250,000 clones, roughly 84% of them singletons. The chain carries TRBV7-9 and TRBJ2-7, with 8 bases identical to TRBD2. This receptor was obtained from a woman aged 40-49 years who had recovered from COVID-19. The sequenced material came from PBMCs or T cells enriched from blood (not recorded which). The CDR3 reads CASSLAGTSYEQYF. The CDR3 nucleotides are TGTGCCAGCAGCTTAGCGGGGACTAGCTACGAGCAGTACTTC.